This T cell receptor (beta chain) was sequenced in a study of blood T cell repertoires in COVID-19. The wider study: Whether acute or convalescent, the COVID-19 samples came from the United States, Italy and Spain.

V was pared by 10 bases and J by 4 bases, with 11 bases between. The germline gives CDR1 MDHEN, CDR2 SYDVKM. The CDR3 length is 12 residues. Original handling: The authors estimated nucleated cell counts from reference gene primer amplification. Assay used: immunoSEQ multiplex PCR; TCRdb lists only in-frame clones, some missing. V and J calls and clone size are given by that table; D and trimming were obtained from the DNA. The sample has around 260,000 clones, 85% to 90% seen once. The J gene is TRBJ2-1, the V gene TRBV28; no firm D call. This clonotype was obtained from a human donor in a cohort sampled during active COVID-19. Material: peripheral blood. CDR3 sequence (DNA): TGTGCCACCTCAGGATATTACAATGAGCAGTTCTTC. Translation gives CATSGYYNEQFF.